These T cell receptor beta chains were read from a single sample in a study of human thymus T cells. Using immunoSEQ multiplex PCR, the repertoire was profiled, and TCRdb retains in-frame clones only, with some absent. Among about 120,000 clones, 90% to 95% were seen once, and the ten largest hold more than 0.02%. Sequenced input: thymus tissue. All receptors come from a boy younger than two with a congenital heart defect but otherwise immunologically healthy. CDR3s include the opening cysteine and the closing phenylalanine or tryptophan. D genes are given only for firm matches. Size is stated for part of the rows, as once, few or many counts, or as a class when the clone is expanded.

- - TRBJ2-3 TRBV7-9 CASSPPQRDTQYF TGTGCCAGCAGCCCCCCACAAAGGGATACGCAGTATTTT
- - TRBJ2-1 TRBV2 CASSARGYNEQFF TGTGCCAGCAGTGCTAGGGGATACAATGAGCAGTTCTTC
- - TRBJ1-4 TRBV6-1 CASSVERGEANEKLFF TGTGCCAGCAGTGTCGAGAGGGGCGAGGCTAATGAAAAACTGTTTTTT
once - TRBJ2-7 TRBV5-1 CASSLTSSYEQYF TGCGCCAGCAGCTTGACGAGCTCCTACGAGCAGTACTTC
once TRBD1 TRBJ2-5 TRBV18 CASSPLGTGQETQYF TGTGCCAGCTCACCACTCGGGACAGGGCAAGAGACCCAGTACTTC
- - TRBJ2-7 TRBV30 CAWTRVSSGSSYEQYF TGTGCCTGGACCCGGGTTTCCAGCGGCAGCTCCTACGAGCAGTACTTC
- TRBD1 TRBJ1-4 TRBV4-1 CASSQASTGSLEKLFF TGCGCCAGCAGCCAAGCTTCGACAGGGTCCCTTGAAAAACTGTTTTTT
- TRBD1 TRBJ1-2 TRBV4-3 CASSQVKDRGHGYTF TGCGCCAGCAGCCAAGTTAAGGACAGGGGGCATGGCTACACCTTC
- TRBD1 TRBJ2-1 TRBV7-8 CASSLDGRGTGALGQFF TGTGCCAGCAGCTTAGACGGGCGGGGGACAGGGGCCCTTGGGCAGTTCTTC
- - TRBJ1-2 TRBV30 CAWSVSSDYGYTF TGTGCCTGGAGTGTAAGCAGTGACTATGGCTACACCTTC
- - TRBJ1-6 TRBV25-1 CASSEITGGGSPLHF TGTGCCAGCAGTGAGATCACAGGTGGCGGTTCACCCCTCCACTTT
- - TRBJ1-2 TRBV27 CASSLRPLQGPYGYTF TGTGCCAGCAGTTTGCGTCCGCTACAGGGCCCCTATGGCTACACCTTC
- - TRBJ1-6 TRBV7-2 CASSLAKRDRRSPLHF TGTGCCAGCAGCTTAGCGAAGCGGGACCGCCGTTCACCCCTCCACTTT
- - TRBJ2-1 TRBV4-1 CASSPLGRGDNEQFF TGCGCCAGCAGCCCTCTGGGGCGGGGAGACAATGAGCAGTTCTTC
- - TRBJ2-6 TRBV4-3 CASSRHRAGANVLTF TGCGCCAGCAGCCGTCACAGGGCTGGGGCCAACGTCCTGACTTTC
- - TRBJ1-2 TRBV27 CASSLKPEANYGYTF TGTGCCAGCAGTTTAAAGCCAGAAGCTAACTATGGCTACACCTTC
- - TRBJ1-6 TRBV5-5 CASSFGQHRSPLHF TGTGCCAGCAGCTTTGGACAGCATCGCTCACCCCTCCACTTT
- TRBD2 TRBJ2-5 TRBV30 CAWSVTLGLAGDSQETQYF TGTGCCTGGAGTGTAACCCTAGGACTAGCGGGGGACTCCCAAGAGACCCAGTACTTC
- TRBD1 TRBJ2-3 TRBV9 CASSTANTGGWSTDTQYF TGTGCCAGCAGCACCGCTAACACAGGGGGCTGGAGCACAGATACGCAGTATTTT
- TRBD1 TRBJ1-2 TRBV28 CASSSDRGSFQLF TGTGCCAGCAGCTCGGACAGGGGATCTTTTCAGTTATTC
- TRBD2 TRBJ2-1 TRBV4-1 CASSHVLAGGQYNEQFF TGCGCCAGCAGCCATGTACTAGCGGGGGGGCAGTACAATGAGCAGTTCTTC
- - TRBJ2-3 TRBV13 CASSLAGGLDTQYF TGTGCCAGCAGCTTAGCGGGGGGCCTAGATACGCAGTATTTT
- TRBD2 TRBJ2-3 TRBV10-1 CANSYLAGGRTDTQYF TGCGCCAACTCATATTTAGCGGGGGGGAGGACAGATACGCAGTATTTT
- - TRBJ2-7 TRBV14 CASSQARYEQYF TGTGCCAGCAGCCAAGCCAGGTACGAGCAGTACTTC
- TRBD1 TRBJ1-2 TRBV5-8 CASSLRGRRGYTF TGTGCCAGCAGCCTAAGGGGGCGGAGGGGCTACACCTTC